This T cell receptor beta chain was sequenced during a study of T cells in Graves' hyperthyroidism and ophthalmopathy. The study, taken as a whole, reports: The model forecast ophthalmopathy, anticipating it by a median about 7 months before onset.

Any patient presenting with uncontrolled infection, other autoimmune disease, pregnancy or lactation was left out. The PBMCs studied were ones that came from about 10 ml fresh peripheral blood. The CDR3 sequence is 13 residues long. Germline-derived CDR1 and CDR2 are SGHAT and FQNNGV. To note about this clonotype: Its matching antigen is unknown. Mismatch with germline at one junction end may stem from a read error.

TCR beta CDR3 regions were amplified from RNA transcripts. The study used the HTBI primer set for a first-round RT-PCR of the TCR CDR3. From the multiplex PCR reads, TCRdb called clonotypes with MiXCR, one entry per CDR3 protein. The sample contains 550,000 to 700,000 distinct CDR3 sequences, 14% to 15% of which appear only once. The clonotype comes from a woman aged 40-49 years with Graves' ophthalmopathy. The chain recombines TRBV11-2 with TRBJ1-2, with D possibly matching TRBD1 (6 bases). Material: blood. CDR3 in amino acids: CASGPQGNYSYTF. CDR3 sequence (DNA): TGTGCCAGCGGACCTCAGGGGAACTATAGCTACACCTTC.